Here is one TCR beta chain with its context. Its antigen is currently unknown. This sample is drawn from a study of cytomegalovirus exposure and HLA in healthy donors. The donors were members of the validation cohort comprising roughly 130 subjects, separate from the approximately 700-subject first cohort. CDR1 is SGHTA, CDR2 FQGTGA, per germline. The CDR3 is 14 residues long. V was clipped by 4 bases and J by 0 bases, with 10 bases between them. Only in-frame clones appear in the TCRdb table, and some are missing; sequencing was by immunoSEQ multiplex PCR. This table has 85,000 to 120,000 clones, roughly 95% appearing once. Study-wide findings and caveats: Confirmation in vitro established that a few CMV-associated chains were specific for CMV antigens.

This receptor was obtained from a young woman in good health and CMV-seronegative. The chain uses TRBV7-3 and TRBJ2-7, with D uncertain. The specimen sequenced was PBMCs. The CDR3 DNA reads TGTGCCAGCAGCTGGGCTTACAGCTCCTACGAGCAGTACTTC. This translates into CASSWAYSSYEQYF.